This entry concerns a single T cell receptor (beta chain). Antigen specificity is unknown. The sample comes from a study of cytomegalovirus exposure and HLA in healthy donors. Whole-study results and caveats: Later analysis associated a missense DCLRE1C variant with TCR beta V- and J-gene trimming.

Looked up from germline, CDR1 is SGHNT and CDR2 is YYREEE (reference sequence). The V and J ends lost 0 bases and 1 base respectively, with 13 bases between them. The CDR3 runs to 16 residues. PCR involved 60 Vbeta and 13 Jbeta primers. Profiling relied on immunoSEQ multiplex PCR, and the TCRdb table lists in-frame clones only, not all of them. Among about 190,000 clones listed, 77% were seen once. The sequencing sample was made of PBMCs. The chain has TRBV5-4 and TRBJ1-1; D is possibly TRBD1 (5 bases). This clonotype was sampled from a woman between 25 and 40 years old in good health and CMV-seropositive. The CDR3 protein is CASSLDAGGKNTEAFF. CDR3 bases: TGTGCCAGCAGCTTGGATGCGGGGGGGAAGAACACTGAAGCTTTCTTT.